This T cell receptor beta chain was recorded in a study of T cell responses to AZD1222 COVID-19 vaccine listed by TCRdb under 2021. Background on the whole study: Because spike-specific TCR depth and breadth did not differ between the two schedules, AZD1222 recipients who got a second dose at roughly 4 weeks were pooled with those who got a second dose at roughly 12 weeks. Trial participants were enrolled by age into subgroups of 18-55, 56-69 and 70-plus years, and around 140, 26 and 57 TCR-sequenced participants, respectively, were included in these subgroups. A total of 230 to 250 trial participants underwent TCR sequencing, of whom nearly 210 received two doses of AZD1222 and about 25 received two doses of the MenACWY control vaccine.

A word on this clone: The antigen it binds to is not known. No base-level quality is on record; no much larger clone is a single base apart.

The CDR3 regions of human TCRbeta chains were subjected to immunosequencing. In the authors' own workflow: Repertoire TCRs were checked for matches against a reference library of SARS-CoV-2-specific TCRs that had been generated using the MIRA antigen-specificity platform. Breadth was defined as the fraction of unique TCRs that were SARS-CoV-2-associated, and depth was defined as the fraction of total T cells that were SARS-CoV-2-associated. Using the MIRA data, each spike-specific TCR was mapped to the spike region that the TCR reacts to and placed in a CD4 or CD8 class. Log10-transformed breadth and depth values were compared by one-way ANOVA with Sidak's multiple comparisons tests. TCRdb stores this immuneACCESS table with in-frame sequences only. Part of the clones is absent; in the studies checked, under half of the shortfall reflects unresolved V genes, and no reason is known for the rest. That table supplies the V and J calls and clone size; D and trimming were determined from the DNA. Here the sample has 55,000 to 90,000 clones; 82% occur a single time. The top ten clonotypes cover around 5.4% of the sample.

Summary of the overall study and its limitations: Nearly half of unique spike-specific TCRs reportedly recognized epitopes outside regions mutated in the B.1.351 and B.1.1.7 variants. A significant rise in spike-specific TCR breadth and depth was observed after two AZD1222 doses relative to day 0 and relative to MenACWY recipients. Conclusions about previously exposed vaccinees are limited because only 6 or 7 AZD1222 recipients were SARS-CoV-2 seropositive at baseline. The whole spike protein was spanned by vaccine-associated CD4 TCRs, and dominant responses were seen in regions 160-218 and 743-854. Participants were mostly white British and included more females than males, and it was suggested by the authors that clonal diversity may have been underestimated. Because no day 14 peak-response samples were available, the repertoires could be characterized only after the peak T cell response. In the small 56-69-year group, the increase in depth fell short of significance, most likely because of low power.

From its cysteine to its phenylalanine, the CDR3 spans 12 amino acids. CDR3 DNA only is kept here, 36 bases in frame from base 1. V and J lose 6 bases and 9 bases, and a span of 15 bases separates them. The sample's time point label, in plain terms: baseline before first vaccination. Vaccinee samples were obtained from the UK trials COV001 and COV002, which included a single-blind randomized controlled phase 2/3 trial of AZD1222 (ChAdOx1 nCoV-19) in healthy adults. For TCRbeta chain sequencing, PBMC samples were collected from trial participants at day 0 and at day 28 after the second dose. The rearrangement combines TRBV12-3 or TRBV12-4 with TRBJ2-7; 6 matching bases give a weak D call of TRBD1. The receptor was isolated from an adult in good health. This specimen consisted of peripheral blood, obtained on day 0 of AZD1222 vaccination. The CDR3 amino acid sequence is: CASSRTGLGQYF. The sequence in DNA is TGTGCCAGCAGCCGCACAGGGTTGGGGCAGTACTTC.